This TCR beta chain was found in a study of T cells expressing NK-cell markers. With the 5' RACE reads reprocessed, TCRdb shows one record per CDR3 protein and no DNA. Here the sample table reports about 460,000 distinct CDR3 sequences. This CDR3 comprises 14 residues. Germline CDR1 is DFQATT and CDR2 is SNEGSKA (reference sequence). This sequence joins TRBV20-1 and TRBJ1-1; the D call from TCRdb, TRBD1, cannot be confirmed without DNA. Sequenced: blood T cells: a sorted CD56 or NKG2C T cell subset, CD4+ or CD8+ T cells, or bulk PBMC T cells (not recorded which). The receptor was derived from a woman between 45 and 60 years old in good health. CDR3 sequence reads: CSVTGFSLIAEAFF.